These 30 T cell receptor beta chains originate from one sample sequenced in a study of persistence of HIV-infected CD4 T cells. The antigens for these receptors are not known. Sequencing used immunoSEQ version 4 in survey mode. The method was immunoSEQ multiplex PCR; TCRdb's version includes in-frame clones alone and lacks a portion of them. The sample shows some 45,000 clones, less than 90% of them seen only once. Cells were stimulated nonspecifically with anti-CD3/anti-CD28 magnetic beads. Sorting selected CD4+ T cells upregulating both CD40 ligand and CD69. The specimen was CD4+ T cells sorted from PBMCs after approximately 18-hour stimulation, collected from a patient who received antiretroviral therapy. These receptors originate from an adult woman with HIV who was CMV-seropositive.

The rearrangement joins TRBV27 to TRBJ2-7; 7 nucleotides agree with TRBD1. V dropped 5 bases and J dropped 4; count of bases not matched to a gene: 14. The germline V gene encodes CDR1 MNHEY and CDR2 SMNVEV (reference sequence). The CDR3 totals 16 residues. CDR3 bases: TGTGCCAGCAGTCCAGGGACAGCGTCGACCATATACGAGCAGTACTTC. Translating it yields CASSPGTASTIYEQYF.

V and J are TRBV6-5 and TRBJ2-5; tentatively, D is TRBD1 (6 bases). The CDR3 is 11 residues long. V was clipped by 8 bases and J by 5 bases, with 9 bases between them. Germline loops: CDR1 MNHEY, CDR2 SVGAGI. CDR3 residues: CASGTSETQYF. CDR3 DNA: TGTGCCAGCGGGACATCGGAGACCCAGTACTTC.

This clone was counted once. V gene TRBV6-5 combines with J gene TRBJ1-3; the D is unclear. Germline V gene sequence: CDR1 MNHEY, CDR2 SVGAGI. Trimming stripped 0 bases from V and 0 bases from J, with 9 bases between. This CDR3 region has 16 residues. CDR3 region: CASSYSSAVSGNTIYF. The CDR3 DNA follows: TGTGCCAGCAGTTACTCTTCGGCAGTCTCTGGAAACACCATATATTTT.

This chain uses TRBV18 with TRBJ1-4; no clear D. The CDR3 totals 15 residues. In germline, CDR1 is KGHSH, CDR2 LQKENI. Trimming stripped 4 bases from V and 10 bases from J, with 19 bases between. CDR3 in amino acids: CASSLGEGNPGKLFF. The CDR3 coding sequence is TGTGCCAGCTCACTCGGGGAAGGGAATCCCGGAAAACTGTTTTTT.

This chain connects TRBV29-1 to TRBJ2-7; 11 bases agree with TRBD1. Germline V CDR1 and CDR2: SQVTM, ANQGSEA. This CDR3 has 15 amino acids. J was trimmed by 0 bases and V by 4 bases; bases with no gene match: 5. CDR3 region: CSVAGGTGGSYEQYF. The CDR3 DNA follows: TGCAGCGTTGCTGGTGGGACAGGGGGCTCCTACGAGCAGTACTTC.

V is TRBV5-1 and J is TRBJ1-1; no firm D call. The germline gives CDR1 SGHRS, CDR2 YFSETQ. This CDR3 is built from 13 residues. Trimming left V 2 bases short and J 2 bases short, with 7 bases between. The CDR3 spells CASSFGDNTEAFF. The DNA for the CDR3 is TGCGCCAGCAGCTTTGGGGATAACACTGAAGCTTTCTTT.

The rearrangement links TRBV5-4 to TRBJ1-1, with D unclear. Germline V gene sequence: CDR1 SGHNT, CDR2 YYREEE (reference sequence). Trimming took off 0 bases at V and 4 bases at J, with 7 bases between the two ends. This CDR3 has 13 residues. CDR3 in amino acids: CASSLERFTEAFF. The DNA of the CDR3 is TGTGCCAGCAGCTTGGAACGGTTCACTGAAGCTTTCTTT.

This clone has just one count. The chain uses TRBV29-1 and TRBJ2-3; perhaps TRBD1 as D (5 bases). This CDR3 is 12 amino acids long. V was shortened by 5 bases and J by 8 bases, with 14 bases between the two germline ends. Germline V gives CDR1 SQVTM, CDR2 ANQGSEA. CDR3 sequence: CSVSSGQGTQYF. The DNA for the CDR3 is TGCAGCGTTTCGTCCGGACAAGGTACGCAGTATTTT.

V gene TRBV5-6 combines with J gene TRBJ2-2; TRBD1 agrees at 7 bases. Unmatched junction bases numbered 5, after V lost 6 bases and J lost 0 bases. Germline V gives CDR1 SGHDT, CDR2 YYEEEE. The CDR3 length is 15 residues. In nucleotides, the CDR3 is TGTGCCAGCAAGGTGGGACAGACGAACACCGGGGAGCTGTTTTTT. This gives the protein CASKVGQTNTGELFF. Full variable domain (outside the CDR3, taken from reference TRBV5-6 and TRBJ2-2): DAGVTQSPTHLIKTRGQQVTLRCSPKSGHDTVSWYQQALGQGPQFIFQYYEEEERQRGNFPDRFSGHQFPNYSSELNVNALLLGDSALYLCASKVGQTNTGELFFGEGSRLTVL.

The rearrangement links TRBV5-6 to TRBJ2-7; D gene uncertain. This CDR3 is 16 amino acids long. V was clipped by 0 bases and J by 3 bases, with 16 bases between them. Germline assignment: CDR1 SGHDT and CDR2 YYEEEE. The CDR3 DNA follows: TGTGCCAGCAGCTTGGAACGACTCGCGTTTGACTACGAGCAGTACTTC. This gives the protein CASSLERLAFDYEQYF. Full variable domain (rest looked up from reference TRBV5-6 and TRBJ2-7): DAGVTQSPTHLIKTRGQQVTLRCSPKSGHDTVSWYQQALGQGPQFIFQYYEEEERQRGNFPDRFSGHQFPNYSSELNVNALLLGDSALYLCASSLERLAFDYEQYFGPGTRLTVT.

This chain uses TRBV5-4 with TRBJ2-7; TRBD2 is a possible D gene (6 bases). The CDR3 spans 14 residues. Trimming left V 3 bases short and J 0 bases short, with 10 bases between. Germline values: CDR1 SGHNT, CDR2 YYREEE (reference sequence). Written as DNA, the CDR3 is TGTGCCAGCAGCTCCCGGGACTCCTCCTACGAGCAGTACTTC. This encodes CASSSRDSSYEQYF.

The chain has TRBV5-1 and TRBJ1-4, with 7 positions matching TRBD1. The CDR3 consists of 15 residues. CDR1 SGHRS and CDR2 YFSETQ come from the germline V gene. V was pared by 4 bases and J by 6 bases, with 9 bases of the junction left unmatched. The CDR3 nucleotides are TGCGCCAGCAGCCGGACGACAGGGATTGATGAAAAACTGTTTTTT. This gives the protein CASSRTTGIDEKLFF.

The gene calls are TRBV19 and TRBJ1-6, with 10 bases matching TRBD1. V lost 10 bases and J lost 8; bases outside the gene matches: 5. Per the germline V gene, CDR1 is LNHDA and CDR2 is SQIVND (reference sequence). The CDR3 sequence is 13 residues long. The CDR3 reads CATRGQGDSPLHF. The DNA of the CDR3 is TGTGCCACCAGAGGACAGGGGGATTCACCCCTCCACTTT.

The chain employs TRBV7-2 and TRBJ1-1; D gene unclear. Germline CDR1 and CDR2: SGHTA and FQGNSA. The CDR3 loop spans 13 amino acids. V was pared by 1 base and J by 5 bases, with 8 bases between. The CDR3 DNA reads TGTGCCAGCAGCTTAGTCGCCCGGACTGAAGCTTTCTTT. As protein: CASSLVARTEAFF.

V and J are TRBV10-3 and TRBJ2-3; 10 nucleotides line up with TRBD2. Germline V gene sequence: CDR1 ENHRY, CDR2 SYGVKD. CDR3 size: 17 residues. V shed 0 bases and J 0 bases; nucleotides not matched to a gene: 3. The CDR3 loop is CAISESRAGGSTDTQYF. In DNA, the CDR3 is TGTGCCATCAGTGAGTCTAGAGCGGGGGGGAGCACAGATACGCAGTATTTT.

The gene calls are TRBV19 and TRBJ1-6; D is perhaps TRBD1 (5 bases). The CDR3 totals 18 residues. The germline V and J ends were trimmed by 7 bases and 0 bases, with 19 bases remaining between them. CDR1 LNHDA and CDR2 SQIVND come from the germline V gene (reference sequence). DNA of the CDR3: TGTGCCAGTACCTTAGGGTCTGGAGGGACCTCCTATAATTCACCCCTCCACTTT. Amino acids: CASTLGSGGTSYNSPLHF.

This clone was observed once. This chain connects TRBV19 to TRBJ1-5, with 10 bases that match TRBD1. The CDR3 consists of 19 residues. The germline V gene encodes CDR1 LNHDA and CDR2 SQIVND (reference sequence). J gave up 0 bases and V 6 bases, and 14 bases lay outside the gene matches. CDR3 sequence (DNA): TGTGCCAGTAGATCCGGGACAGGGGCCTACCCGTATAGCAATCAGCCCCAGCATTTT. It specifies CASRSGTGAYPYSNQPQHF.

The rearrangement links TRBV27 to TRBJ2-3, with TRBD2 matching over 7 bases. Per the germline V gene, CDR1 is MNHEY and CDR2 is SMNVEV (reference sequence). V was clipped by 8 bases and J by 4 bases; unmatched bases: 12. The CDR3 extends over 15 amino acids. Here the CDR3 DNA reads TGTGCCAGCGTCCCCATCTGGGCGGGGGCAGATACGCAGTATTTT. It translates to CASVPIWAGADTQYF.

The DNA of the CDR3 is TGTGCCAGCAGTTCGCTTTACGAGCAGTACTTC. It yields the protein CASSSLYEQYF. V gene TRBV12-3 or TRBV12-4 combines with J gene TRBJ2-7; the D is unclear. Deletions cut 4 bases from V and 4 bases from J, with 5 bases between. CDR3 length: 11 residues.

A few counts support this clone. This sequence joins TRBV24-1 and TRBJ1-5; D unclear. Germline assignment: CDR1 KGHDR and CDR2 SFDVKD. This CDR3 spans 14 amino acids. Between the trimmed V and J ends, which lost 7 bases and 3 bases, there was a span of 12 bases. CDR3: CATSSEVPNQPQHF. CDR3 bases: TGTGCCACCAGCTCTGAGGTCCCCAATCAGCCCCAGCATTTT.

The chain is built from TRBV6-6 and TRBJ1-4; D call uncertain. The CDR3 is 12 residues long. With 3 bases removed from V and 7 bases from J, the gap between germline ends came to 6 bases. Germline CDR1 and CDR2: MNHNY and SVGAGI (reference sequence). In DNA, the CDR3 is TGTGCCAGCAGTTATTCGGCTGAAAAACTGTTTTTT. Translating it yields CASSYSAEKLFF.

The V and J genes are TRBV30 and TRBJ1-4; unclear D gene. This CDR3 has 12 amino acids. The V gene's germline CDR1 is GTSNPN and CDR2 SVGIG (reference sequence). Trimming took off 5 bases at V and 5 bases at J, with 9 bases between the two ends. This CDR3 is CAWGKENEKLFF. In DNA form, the CDR3 reads TGTGCCTGGGGAAAGGAAAATGAAAAACTGTTTTTT.

The chain is built from TRBV30 and TRBJ1-2; D remains ambiguous. The CDR3 is 14 amino acids. The germline V gene encodes CDR1 GTSNPN and CDR2 SVGIG (reference sequence). V was shortened by 0 bases and J by 4 bases, with 12 bases between the two germline ends. In DNA, the CDR3 is TGTGCCTGGAGTGTCGGGGTGTATACCTATGGCTACACCTTC. Translation gives CAWSVGVYTYGYTF.

CDR3 nucleotides: TGTGCCAGCAGCCTGCAGGGGGCGCGGAGCGGGGAGCTGTTTTTT. It specifies CASSLQGARSGELFF. The V and J genes are TRBV5-4 and TRBJ2-2, with TRBD1 identical over 8 bases. V dropped 4 bases and J dropped 7; count of bases not matched to a gene: 9. The CDR3 has 15 residues. Per germline, CDR1 SGHNT and CDR2 YYREEE (reference sequence).

The chain employs TRBV5-1 and TRBJ2-3; D ambiguous. The germline V gene encodes CDR1 SGHRS and CDR2 YFSETQ. The CDR3 is made up of 18 amino acids. Trimming cost V 3 bases and J 3 bases, with 23 bases left between them. In DNA, the CDR3 is TGCGCCAGCAGCTCCCAACTCCAGGTCCTGGTAGATACAGATACGCAGTATTTT. Its translation: CASSSQLQVLVDTDTQYF. The entire variable domain, with the rest obtained from reference TRBV5-1 and TRBJ2-3, is as follows: KAGVTQTPRYLIKTRGQQVTLSCSPISGHRSVSWYQQTPGQGLQFLFEYFSETQRNKGNFPGRFSGRQFSNSRSEMNVSTLELGDSALYLCASSSQLQVLVDTDTQYFGPGTRLTVL.

The chain joins TRBV5-1 to TRBJ2-3, with TRBD2 matching over 9 bases. Germline V gene lookup returns CDR1 SGHRS and CDR2 YFSETQ. The CDR3 sequence is 16 residues long. V was clipped by 5 bases and J by 1 base; unmatched bases: 8. CDR3 sequence reads: CASSVSGGSGTDTQYF. Here the CDR3 DNA reads TGCGCCAGCAGTGTTAGCGGGGGATCTGGCACAGATACGCAGTATTTT.

The V call is TRBV29-1, the J call TRBJ1-1; 9 nucleotides align to TRBD1. J gave up 5 bases and V 3 bases, and 7 bases lay outside the gene matches. Germline V gene data show CDR1 as SQVTM and CDR2 as ANQGSEA. CDR3 size: 14 residues. The CDR3 here is CSVDKGQGGTEAFF. The CDR3 nucleotides read TGCAGCGTTGATAAGGGACAGGGAGGGACTGAAGCTTTCTTT.

The CDR3 is CASSVQGADTEAFF. The DNA for the CDR3 is TGTGCCAGCAGCGTACAGGGGGCCGACACTGAAGCTTTCTTT. The rearrangement joins TRBV9 to TRBJ1-1; 8 nucleotides match TRBD1. The V and J ends lost 1 base and 3 bases, in that order; junction bases with no gene match: 2. CDR1 and CDR2 (germline): SGDLS, YYNGEE. The CDR3 runs to 14 residues.

The V call is TRBV5-6, the J call TRBJ2-7; 8 positions agree with TRBD2. Germline CDR1 SGHDT, CDR2 YYEEEE. V was clipped by 4 bases and J by 3 bases; unmatched bases: 6. CDR3 size: 14 residues. CDR3 DNA sequence: TGTGCCAGCAGCCTGGCAGGGACTAGCTACGAGCAGTACTTC. This codes for CASSLAGTSYEQYF.

Here the CDR3 reads CASSLELASSTDTQYF. The CDR3 DNA follows: TGTGCCAGCAGCTTGGAACTAGCTTCTAGCACAGATACGCAGTATTTT. This chain connects TRBV5-6 to TRBJ2-3; D is possibly TRBD2 (6 bases). V gave up 0 bases and J gave up 0 bases, with 11 bases separating them. The CDR3 has 16 amino acids. Germline-derived CDR1 and CDR2 are SGHDT and YYEEEE. The entire variable domain, with the rest obtained from reference TRBV5-6 and TRBJ2-3, is as follows: DAGVTQSPTHLIKTRGQQVTLRCSPKSGHDTVSWYQQALGQGPQFIFQYYEEEERQRGNFPDRFSGHQFPNYSSELNVNALLLGDSALYLCASSLELASSTDTQYFGPGTRLTVL.